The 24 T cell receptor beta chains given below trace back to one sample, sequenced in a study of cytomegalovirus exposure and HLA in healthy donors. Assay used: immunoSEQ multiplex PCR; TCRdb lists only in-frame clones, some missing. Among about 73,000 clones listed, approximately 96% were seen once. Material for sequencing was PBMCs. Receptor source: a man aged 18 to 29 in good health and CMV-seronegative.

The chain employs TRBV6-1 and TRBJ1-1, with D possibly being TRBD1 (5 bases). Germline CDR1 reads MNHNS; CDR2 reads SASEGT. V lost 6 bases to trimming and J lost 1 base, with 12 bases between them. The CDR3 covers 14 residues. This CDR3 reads CASREYDRNTEAFF. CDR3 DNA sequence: TGTGCCAGCAGAGAGTACGACAGGAACACTGAAGCTTTCTTT.

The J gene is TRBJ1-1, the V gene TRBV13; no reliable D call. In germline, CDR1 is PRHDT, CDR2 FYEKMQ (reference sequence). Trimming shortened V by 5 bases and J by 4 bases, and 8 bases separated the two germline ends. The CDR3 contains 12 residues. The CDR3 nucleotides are TGTGCCAGCAGCCCAACCGGCACTGAAGCTTTCTTT. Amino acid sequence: CASSPTGTEAFF.

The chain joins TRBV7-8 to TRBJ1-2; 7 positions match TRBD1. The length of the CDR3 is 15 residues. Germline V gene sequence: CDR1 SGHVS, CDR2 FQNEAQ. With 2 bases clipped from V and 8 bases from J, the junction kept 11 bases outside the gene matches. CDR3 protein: CASSLKLGRGEGYTF. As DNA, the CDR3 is TGTGCCAGCAGCTTAAAATTGGGCAGGGGGGAAGGCTACACCTTC.

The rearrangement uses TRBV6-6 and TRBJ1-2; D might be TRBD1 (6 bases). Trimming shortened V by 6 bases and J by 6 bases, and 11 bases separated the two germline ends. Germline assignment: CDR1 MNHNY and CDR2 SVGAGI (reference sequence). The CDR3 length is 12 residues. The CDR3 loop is CASRGTTDGYTF. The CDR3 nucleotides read TGTGCCAGCAGGGGGACAACGGATGGCTACACCTTC.

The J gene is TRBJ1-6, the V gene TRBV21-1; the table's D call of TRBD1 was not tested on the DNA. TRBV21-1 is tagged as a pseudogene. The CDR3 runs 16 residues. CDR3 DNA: TGTGCCAGCAGCACCTCGATAGGGGGTTTGGGGTCACCCCTCCACTTT. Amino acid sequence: CASSTSIGGLGSPLHF.

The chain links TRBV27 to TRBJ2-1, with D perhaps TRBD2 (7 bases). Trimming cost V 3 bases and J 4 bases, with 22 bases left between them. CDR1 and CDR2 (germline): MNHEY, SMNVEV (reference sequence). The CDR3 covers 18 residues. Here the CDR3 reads CASSFVGGAKPGYNEQFF. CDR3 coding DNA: TGTGCCAGCAGTTTTGTAGGGGGGGCTAAACCGGGGTACAATGAGCAGTTCTTC.

The CDR3 bases are TGTGCCTGGGACGGACAGCCTAGCACAGATACGCAGTATTTT. Residues: CAWDGQPSTDTQYF. The chain joins TRBV30 to TRBJ2-3, with D possibly being TRBD1 (6 bases). This CDR3 has 14 amino acids. V dropped 5 bases and J dropped 0 bases, with 12 bases sitting between them. Germline CDR1 GTSNPN, CDR2 SVGIG (reference sequence).

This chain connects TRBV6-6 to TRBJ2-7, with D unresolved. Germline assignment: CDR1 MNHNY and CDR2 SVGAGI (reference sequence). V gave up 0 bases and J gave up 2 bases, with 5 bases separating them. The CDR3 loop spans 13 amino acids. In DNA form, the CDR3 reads TGTGCCAGCAGTTACTCTTCTCCCTACGAGCAGTACTTC. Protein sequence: CASSYSSPYEQYF.

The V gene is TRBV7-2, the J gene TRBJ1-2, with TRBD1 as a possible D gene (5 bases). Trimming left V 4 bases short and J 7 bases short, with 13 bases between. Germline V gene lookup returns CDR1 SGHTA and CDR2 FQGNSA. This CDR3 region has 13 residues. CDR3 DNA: TGTGCCAGCAGCTCCGGGGCGGGAGGTGGCTACACCTTC. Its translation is CASSSGAGGGYTF. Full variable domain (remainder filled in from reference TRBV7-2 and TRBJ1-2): GAGVSQSPSNKVTEKGKDVELRCDPISGHTALYWYRQSLGQGLEFLIYFQGNSAPDKSGLPSDRFSAERTGGSVSTLTIQRTQQEDSAVYLCASSSGAGGGYTFGSGTRLTVV.

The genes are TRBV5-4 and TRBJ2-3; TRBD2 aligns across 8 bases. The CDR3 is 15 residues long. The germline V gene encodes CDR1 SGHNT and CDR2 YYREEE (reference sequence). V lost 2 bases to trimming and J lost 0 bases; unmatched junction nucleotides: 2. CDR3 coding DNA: TGTGCCAGCAGCTTCGGCGGGGGGAGCACAGATACGCAGTATTTT. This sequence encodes CASSFGGGSTDTQYF.

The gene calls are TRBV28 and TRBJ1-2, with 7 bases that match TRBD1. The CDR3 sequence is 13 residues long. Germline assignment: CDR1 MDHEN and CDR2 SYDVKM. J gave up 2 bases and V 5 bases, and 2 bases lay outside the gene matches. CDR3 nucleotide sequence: TGTGCCAGCAGTGACAGGGACAACTATGGCTACACCTTC. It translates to CASSDRDNYGYTF.

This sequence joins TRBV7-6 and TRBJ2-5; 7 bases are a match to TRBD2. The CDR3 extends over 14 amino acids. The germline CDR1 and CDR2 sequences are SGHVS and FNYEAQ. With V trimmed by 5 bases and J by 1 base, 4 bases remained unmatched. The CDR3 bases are TGTGCCAGCAGCCTCGGGACTACCCAAGAGACCCAGTACTTC. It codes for CASSLGTTQETQYF.

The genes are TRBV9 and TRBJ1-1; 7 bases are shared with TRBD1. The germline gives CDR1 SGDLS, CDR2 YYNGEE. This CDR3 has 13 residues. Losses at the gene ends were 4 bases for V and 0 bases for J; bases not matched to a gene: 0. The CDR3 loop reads CASSQGVNTEAFF. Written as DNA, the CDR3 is TGTGCCAGCAGCCAGGGGGTGAACACTGAAGCTTTCTTT.

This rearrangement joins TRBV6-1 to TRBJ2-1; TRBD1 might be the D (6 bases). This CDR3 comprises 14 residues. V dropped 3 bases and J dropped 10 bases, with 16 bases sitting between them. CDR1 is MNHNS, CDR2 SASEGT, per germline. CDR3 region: CASSDRYPDREQFF. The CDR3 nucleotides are TGTGCCAGCAGTGATAGATATCCCGACAGGGAGCAGTTCTTC.

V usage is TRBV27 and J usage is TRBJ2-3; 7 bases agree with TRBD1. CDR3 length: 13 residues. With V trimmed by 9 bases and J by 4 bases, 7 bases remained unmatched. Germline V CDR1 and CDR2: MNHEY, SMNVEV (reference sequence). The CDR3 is CASSTGSADTQYF. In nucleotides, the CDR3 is TGTGCCAGTTCGACAGGGTCCGCAGATACGCAGTATTTT.

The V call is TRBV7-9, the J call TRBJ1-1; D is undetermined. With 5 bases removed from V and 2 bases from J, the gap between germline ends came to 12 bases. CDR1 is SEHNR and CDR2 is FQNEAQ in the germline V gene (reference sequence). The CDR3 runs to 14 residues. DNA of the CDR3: TGTGCCAGCAGCGCACGAACAGTTAACACTGAAGCTTTCTTT. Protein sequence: CASSARTVNTEAFF.

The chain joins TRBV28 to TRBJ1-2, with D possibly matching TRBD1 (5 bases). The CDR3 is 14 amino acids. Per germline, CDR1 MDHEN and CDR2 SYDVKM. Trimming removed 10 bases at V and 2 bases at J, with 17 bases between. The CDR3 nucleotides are TGTGCCACAGAACCGGGACTGAAGAACTATGGCTACACCTTC. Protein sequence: CATEPGLKNYGYTF.

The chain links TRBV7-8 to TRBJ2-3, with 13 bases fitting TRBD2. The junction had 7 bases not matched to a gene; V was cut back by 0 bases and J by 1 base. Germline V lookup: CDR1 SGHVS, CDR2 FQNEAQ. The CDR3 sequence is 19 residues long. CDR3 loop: CASSLATSGGHFGTDTQYF. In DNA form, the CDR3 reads TGTGCCAGCAGCTTAGCGACTAGCGGGGGGCACTTTGGCACAGATACGCAGTATTTT.

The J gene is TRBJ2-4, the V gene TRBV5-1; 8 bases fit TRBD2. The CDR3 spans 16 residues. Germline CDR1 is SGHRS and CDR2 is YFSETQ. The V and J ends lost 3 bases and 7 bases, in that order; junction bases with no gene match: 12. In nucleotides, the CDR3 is TGCGCCAGCAGCTATTCCCCGGGGGGGGCCGGTAACATTCAGTACTTC. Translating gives CASSYSPGGAGNIQYF.

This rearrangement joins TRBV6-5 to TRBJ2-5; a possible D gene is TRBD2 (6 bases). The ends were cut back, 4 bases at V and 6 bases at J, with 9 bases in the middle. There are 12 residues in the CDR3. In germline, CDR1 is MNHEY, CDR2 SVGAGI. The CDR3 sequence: CASSSGGKTQYF. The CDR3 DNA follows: TGTGCCAGCAGTTCGGGCGGGAAGACCCAGTACTTC.

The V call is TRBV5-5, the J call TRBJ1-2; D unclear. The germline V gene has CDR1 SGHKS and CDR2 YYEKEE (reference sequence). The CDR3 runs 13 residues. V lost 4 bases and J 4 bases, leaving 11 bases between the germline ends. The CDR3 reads CASSRSRSYGYTF. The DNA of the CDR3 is TGTGCCAGCAGCCGGTCGAGGAGCTATGGCTACACCTTC.

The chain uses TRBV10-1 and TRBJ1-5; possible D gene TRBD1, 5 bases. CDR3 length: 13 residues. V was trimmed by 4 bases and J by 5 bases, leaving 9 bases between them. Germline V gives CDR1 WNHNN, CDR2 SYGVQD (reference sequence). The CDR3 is CASSVGRDQPQHF. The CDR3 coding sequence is TGCGCCAGCAGTGTCGGCAGGGATCAGCCCCAGCATTTT.

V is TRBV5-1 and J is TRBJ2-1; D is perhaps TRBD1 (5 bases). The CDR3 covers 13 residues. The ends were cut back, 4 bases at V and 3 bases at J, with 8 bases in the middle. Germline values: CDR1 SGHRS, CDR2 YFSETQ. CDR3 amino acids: CASSKDSYNEQFF. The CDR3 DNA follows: TGCGCCAGCAGCAAAGACAGCTACAATGAGCAGTTCTTC.

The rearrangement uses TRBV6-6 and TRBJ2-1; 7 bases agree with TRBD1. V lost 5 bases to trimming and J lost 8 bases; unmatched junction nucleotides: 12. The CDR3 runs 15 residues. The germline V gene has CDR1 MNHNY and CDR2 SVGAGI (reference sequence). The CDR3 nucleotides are TGTGCCAGCAGTCGGGGCTCGACAGGGCAGGATGAGCAGTTCTTC. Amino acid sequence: CASSRGSTGQDEQFF.